This paragraph covers one T cell receptor beta chain sequence. Its antigen is still unknown. The PCR was carried out with 60 Vbeta primers and 13 Jbeta primers. The assay was immunoSEQ multiplex PCR, and TCRdb's table has in-frame clones only and misses some. The data contain fewer than 100,000 clones, approximately 72% of them singletons. The CDR3 sequence is 15 residues long. V was cut by 6 bases and J by 2 bases, with 15 bases left in between. Germline V gene data show CDR1 as LNHDA and CDR2 as SQIVND (reference sequence). The data derive from a study of cytomegalovirus exposure and HLA in healthy donors. Study-level points and caveats: Cytomegalovirus-associated status was assigned to about 180 TCR beta chains. Differences between HLA loci emerged in a later analysis of TCR association rates, with DRB1 most and HLA-C fewest. It was reported in a later analysis that an Asian-associated ancestry cluster showed fewer N-insertions than the roughly 710-donor mean.

Sequencing was performed on PBMCs. The clonotype was recovered from a man aged 35 to 55 in good health and CMV-seropositive. The chain recombines TRBV19 with TRBJ2-3; no reliable D call. CDR3 bases: TGTGCCAGTAGATCAGAAGCGAAAAACACAGATACGCAGTATTTT. Amino acid sequence: CASRSEAKNTDTQYF. The full variable domain, with the rest looked up from reference TRBV19 and TRBJ2-3, is DGGITQSPKYLFRKEGQNVTLSCEQNLNHDAMYWYRQDPGQGLRLIYYSQIVNDFQKGDIAEGYSVSREKKESFPLTVTSAQKNPTAFYLCASRSEAKNTDTQYFGPGTRLTVL.